Following are 6 T cell receptor beta chains from one sample sequenced in a study of PD-1 blockade in classical Hodgkin lymphoma (dated by TCRdb to between 2020 and 2021). Receptor libraries were prepared by the immunoSEQ multiplex PCR assay. TCRdb obtained this table from immuneACCESS and retained in-frame rearrangements with V and J assigned. These tables miss some clones; where compared with another copy, unresolved V genes account for less than half of the shortfall, and the remainder is unexplained. For this sample there are 66,000 or so clones; roughly two thirds appear just once. The ten largest clones add up to just over 9% of the sample. The time point label of this sample denotes: cycle 2 day 1 (C2D1) of nivolumab. Relapse after autologous stem cell transplantation had occurred in all trial patients, and cohorts A, B and C were distinguished by prior brentuximab vedotin exposure. The source was peripheral blood mononuclear cells (PBMCs), collected before the second cycle of nivolumab. All receptors come from a human donor with classical Hodgkin lymphoma.

V is TRBV5-6 and J is TRBJ1-2; TRBD1 aligns across 7 bases. The CDR3 runs 15 residues. Losses at the gene ends were 6 bases for V and 0 bases for J; bases not matched to a gene: 8. The germline V gene encodes CDR1 SGHDT and CDR2 YYEEEE. The CDR3 region has the DNA TGTGCCAGCAACTCAGGGGGGACAACTAACTATGGCTACACCTTC. Its protein is CASNSGGTTNYGYTF.

This clone was seen a single time. V usage is TRBV7-9 and J usage is TRBJ2-5, with D possibly being TRBD2 (5 bases). From germline, CDR1 is SEHNR and CDR2 FQNEAQ (reference sequence). CDR3 length equals 14 residues. V was trimmed by 6 bases and J by 2 bases, leaving 13 bases between them. CDR3 region: CASSQDGIQETQYF. CDR3 sequence (DNA): TGTGCCAGCAGTCAAGACGGGATTCAAGAGACCCAGTACTTC.

V usage is TRBV12-5 and J usage is TRBJ2-7, with TRBD2 identical over 10 bases. The CDR3 runs to 15 residues. CDR1 and CDR2 from the germline V gene are LGHNT and FRNRAP. V dropped 6 bases and J dropped 6; count of bases not matched to a gene: 11. The CDR3: CASGPGSGRAGEQYF. For the CDR3, the DNA is TGTGCTAGTGGCCCAGGGAGCGGGAGGGCCGGCGAGCAGTACTTC. Full variable domain (remainder filled in from reference TRBV12-5 and TRBJ2-7): DARVTQTPRHKVTEMGQEVTMRCQPILGHNTVFWYRQTMMQGLELLAYFRNRAPLDDSGMPKDRFSAEMPDATLATLKIQPSEPRDSAVYFCASGPGSGRAGEQYFGPGTRLTVT.

The gene calls are TRBV18 and TRBJ2-7, with TRBD1 matching 8 bases. This CDR3 is built from 15 residues. V shed 3 bases, J shed 4 bases, and the junction held 8 bases outside the gene matches. Germline V gene sequence: CDR1 KGHSH, CDR2 LQKENI. DNA of the CDR3: TGTGCCAGCTCACCGAATACAGGGGGGAGTTACGAGCAGTACTTC. It yields the protein CASSPNTGGSYEQYF.

CDR3 nucleotide sequence: TGTGCCAGCAGGCTTAGCGGGAGGACCTACAATGAGCAGTTCTTC. Translating gives CASRLSGRTYNEQFF. The chain combines TRBV27 with TRBJ2-1; 10 positions match TRBD2. Germline V lookup: CDR1 MNHEY, CDR2 SMNVEV (reference sequence). The CDR3 length is 15 residues. Losses at the gene ends were 6 bases for V and 2 bases for J; bases not matched to a gene: 4.

This chain links TRBV6-5 with TRBJ2-5, with D unresolved. The CDR3 length is 14 residues. CDR1 MNHEY and CDR2 SVGAGI come from the germline V gene. Trimming took off 0 bases at V and 1 base at J, with 6 bases between the two ends. The CDR3 protein is CASSYSPVQETQYF. The CDR3 bases are TGTGCCAGCAGTTACTCGCCAGTCCAAGAGACCCAGTACTTC.